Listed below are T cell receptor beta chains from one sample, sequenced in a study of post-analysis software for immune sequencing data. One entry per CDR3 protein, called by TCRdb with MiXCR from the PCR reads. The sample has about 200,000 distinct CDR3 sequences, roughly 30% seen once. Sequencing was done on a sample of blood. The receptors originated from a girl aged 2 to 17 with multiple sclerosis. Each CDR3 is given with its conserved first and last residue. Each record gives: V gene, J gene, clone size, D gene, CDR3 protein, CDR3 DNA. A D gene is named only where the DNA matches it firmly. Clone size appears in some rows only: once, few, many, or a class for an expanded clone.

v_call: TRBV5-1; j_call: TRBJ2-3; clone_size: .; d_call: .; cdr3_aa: CASRVTGTSTDTQYF; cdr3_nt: TGCGCCAGCAGGGTCACCGGGACGAGCACAGATACGCAGTATTTT
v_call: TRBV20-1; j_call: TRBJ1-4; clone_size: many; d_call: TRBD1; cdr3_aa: CSARDYRGDEKLFF; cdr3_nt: TGCAGTGCTAGAGATTACAGGGGAGATGAAAAACTGTTTTTT
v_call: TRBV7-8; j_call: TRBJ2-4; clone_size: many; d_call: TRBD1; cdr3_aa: CASSSRDRGTSGYNIQYF; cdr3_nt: TGTGCCAGCAGCTCCAGGGACAGGGGAACCTCAGGGTACAACATTCAGTACTTC
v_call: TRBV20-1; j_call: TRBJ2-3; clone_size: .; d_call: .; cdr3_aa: CSAKWRSTDTQYF; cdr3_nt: TGCAGTGCTAAGTGGCGGAGCACAGATACGCAGTATTTT
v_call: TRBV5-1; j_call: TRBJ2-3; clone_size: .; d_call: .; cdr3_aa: CASSLGLSQTSYTQYF; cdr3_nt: TGCGCCAGCAGCTTAGGACTGTCCCAGACTAGTTATACGCAGTATTTT
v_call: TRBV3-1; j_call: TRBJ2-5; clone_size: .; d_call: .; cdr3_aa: CASSQATDCQETQYF; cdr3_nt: TGTGCCAGCAGCCAAGCAACAGATTGCCAAGAGACCCAGTACTTC
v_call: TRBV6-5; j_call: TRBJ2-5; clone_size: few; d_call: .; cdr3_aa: CASSLLGGGEETQYF; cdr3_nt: TGTGCCAGCAGTTTGCTAGGAGGGGGCGAGGAGACCCAGTACTTC
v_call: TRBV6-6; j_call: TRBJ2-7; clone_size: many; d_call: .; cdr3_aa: CASSYFVEYEQYF; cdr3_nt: TGTGCCAGCAGTTACTTCGTGGAGTACGAGCAGTACTTC
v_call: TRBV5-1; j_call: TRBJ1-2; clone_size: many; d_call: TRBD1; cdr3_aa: CASSLGGTASSSDGYTF; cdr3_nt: TGCGCCAGCAGCTTGGGTGGGACAGCTTCTTCCTCAGATGGCTACACCTTC
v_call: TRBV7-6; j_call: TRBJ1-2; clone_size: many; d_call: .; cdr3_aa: CASSSGQRTLPYGYTF; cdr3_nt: TGTGCCAGCAGCTCTGGTCAGAGGACGCTACCTTATGGCTACACCTTC
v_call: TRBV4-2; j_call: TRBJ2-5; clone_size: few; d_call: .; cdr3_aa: CASSQDRGQEETQYF; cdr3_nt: TGTGCCAGCAGCCAAGATCGGGGGCAAGAAGAGACCCAGTACTTC
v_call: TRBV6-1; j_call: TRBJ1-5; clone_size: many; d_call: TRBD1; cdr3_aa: CASSRTGPPWQDQPQHF; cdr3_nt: TGTGCCAGCAGTAGGACAGGGCCCCCGTGGCAGGATCAGCCCCAGCATTTT
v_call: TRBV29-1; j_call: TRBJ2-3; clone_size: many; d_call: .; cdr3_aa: CSVVGGSDTQYF; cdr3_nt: TGCAGCGTTGTCGGGGGTTCGGATACGCAGTATTTT
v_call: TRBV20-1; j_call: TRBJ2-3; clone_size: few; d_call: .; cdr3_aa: CRGGAGGTDTQYF; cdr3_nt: TGCAGGGGGGGGGCGGGAGGCACAGATACGCAGTATTTT
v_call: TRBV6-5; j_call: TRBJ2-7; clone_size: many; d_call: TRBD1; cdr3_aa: CASSPGTGGQYEQYF; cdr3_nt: TGTGCCAGCAGTCCCGGGACAGGGGGCCAATACGAGCAGTACTTC